One sample yielded the 5 T cell receptor beta chains listed below, sequenced in a study of blood T cell repertoires in COVID-19. TCRdb's copy holds only in-frame clones and misses some; the assay was immunoSEQ multiplex PCR. This table holds more than 85,000 clones, approximately 67% found once. The sample taken for sequencing was peripheral blood. These receptors all stem from a woman in her fifties or sixties with acute or convalescent COVID-19.

This chain links TRBV7-9 with TRBJ2-1, with 8 bases identical to TRBD2. The CDR3 is 14 amino acids. The V gene's germline CDR1 is SEHNR and CDR2 FQNEAQ (reference sequence). The V and J ends lost 3 bases and 7 bases, in that order; junction bases with no gene match: 5. The CDR3 sequence: CASSFRGGGNEQFF. The CDR3 DNA reads as TGTGCCAGCAGCTTCCGGGGGGGCGGAAATGAGCAGTTCTTC. Filled out from reference TRBV7-9 and TRBJ2-1, the complete variable domain reads DTGVSQNPRHKITKRGQNVTFRCDPISEHNRLYWYRQTLGQGPEFLTYFQNEAQLEKSRLLSDRFSAERPKGSFSTLEIQRTEQGDSAMYLCASSFRGGGNEQFFGPGTRLTVL.

J is TRBJ2-1 and V is TRBV12-3 or TRBV12-4; D uncertain. Trimming pared 6 bases from V and 8 bases from J, leaving 14 bases between. The CDR3 is made up of 13 amino acids. CDR3 in DNA: TGTGCCAGCAGACCCCCCCGCGGAGATGAGCAGTTCTTC. Amino acid sequence: CASRPPRGDEQFF.

The V gene is TRBV6-5, the J gene TRBJ1-6; no definite D call. Germline V gene sequence: CDR1 MNHEY, CDR2 SVGAGI. V lost 6 bases, J lost 7 bases, and 10 bases lay in between. The length of the CDR3 is 13 residues. The CDR3 bases are TGTGCCAGCAGATATAATCAGAATTCACCCCTCCACTTT. It codes for CASRYNQNSPLHF.

This clone was observed a handful of times. The V gene is TRBV21-1, the J gene TRBJ1-4; the table calls TRBD1, which could not be checked here. TRBV21-1 is described as a pseudogene. This CDR3 region has 13 residues. This CDR3 reads CASNNRPNEKLFF. The CDR3 coding sequence is TGTGCCAGCAATAACAGGCCTAATGAAAAACTGTTTTTT.

The chain has TRBV19 and TRBJ1-5, with 7 positions matching TRBD1. The CDR3 spans 14 residues. CDR1 is LNHDA and CDR2 is SQIVND in the germline V gene (reference sequence). The junction had 8 bases not matched to a gene; V was cut back by 10 bases and J by 2 bases. The CDR3 protein is CATRQGWGNQPQHF. The DNA for the CDR3 is TGTGCCACCCGACAGGGTTGGGGCAATCAGCCCCAGCATTTT.